Listed below are T cell receptor beta chains from one sample, sequenced in a study of cytomegalovirus exposure and HLA in healthy donors. Profiling relied on immunoSEQ multiplex PCR, and the TCRdb table lists in-frame clones only, not all of them. The sample shows 40,000 to 60,000 clones, and about 2.3% sits with its ten largest clones. Material: PBMCs. Receptors originate from a female donor in good health and CMV-seronegative. CDR3s include the opening cysteine and the closing phenylalanine or tryptophan. A D gene is named only where the DNA matches it firmly.

J gene	D gene	V gene	CDR3 DNA	CDR3 protein
TRBJ1-2	-	TRBV20-1	TGCAGTGTTCGAACTTTGGATGGCTACACCTTC	CSVRTLDGYTF
TRBJ1-1	TRBD1	TRBV30	TGTGCCTGGAGTGTAACGAACAGGGGCAGCCCGTGGGGTACTGAAGCTTTCTTT	CAWSVTNRGSPWGTEAFF
TRBJ2-7	-	TRBV7-9	TGTGCCAGCAGCTTAATAAAAGCAGAGCAGTACTTC	CASSLIKAEQYF
TRBJ2-7	TRBD1	TRBV4-1	TGCGCCAGCAGCCAAGATCTCGGGACAGGTCACGTCAAATCCTACGAGCAGTACTTC	CASSQDLGTGHVKSYEQYF
TRBJ2-1	TRBD2	TRBV9	TGTGCCAGCAGCGTAGGCCCGGCGGGAGGGCCGCGGTTCTTC	CASSVGPAGGPRFF
TRBJ2-3	TRBD1	TRBV7-3	TGTGCCAGCAGCAGGGGACAGGGTAGCACAGATACGCAGTATTTT	CASSRGQGSTDTQYF
TRBJ2-1	-	TRBV4-1	TGCGCCAGCAGCCAAGAAGCGACCCCCGGGGATGAGCAGTTCTTC	CASSQEATPGDEQFF
TRBJ1-4	TRBD1	TRBV9	TGTGCCAGCAGCTCCGGACTACAGGGGGGCGCCGGTGAAAAACTGTTTTTT	CASSSGLQGGAGEKLFF
TRBJ2-1	TRBD2	TRBV7-9	TGTGCCAGCAGCCCGGGACTAGCGGGAGATGAGCAGTTCTTC	CASSPGLAGDEQFF
TRBJ1-1	-	TRBV5-1	TGCGCCAGCAGCTTAGGGGCTCCGGGGGATGAAGCTTTCTTT	CASSLGAPGDEAFF